Listed here are 14 T cell receptor beta chains from one sample, sequenced in a study of blood T cell repertoires in COVID-19. Produced via immunoSEQ multiplex PCR; TCRdb's table is partial and in-frame only. The sample yields roughly 200,000 clones, around 83% seen once. Sequenced input: peripheral blood. The receptors were sampled from a human donor in a cohort sampled during active COVID-19.

This clone has more than one count but fewer than ten. The genes are TRBV9 and TRBJ1-2; the D is unclear. V was clipped by 0 bases and J by 0 bases, with 3 bases between them. There are 13 residues in the CDR3. Per germline, CDR1 SGDLS and CDR2 YYNGEE. The CDR3 sequence is CASSVVANYGYTF. The CDR3 DNA follows: TGTGCCAGCAGCGTAGTAGCTAACTATGGCTACACCTTC.

Points on this clone: The same CDR3 also results from other DNA sequences found in this sample. The chain recombines TRBV6-5 with TRBJ1-2; D ambiguous. CDR3 length: 13 residues. V was shortened by 0 bases and J by 1 base, with 3 bases between the two germline ends. The germline CDR1 and CDR2 sequences are MNHEY and SVGAGI. CDR3 coding DNA: TGTGCCAGCAGTTACTCCCTTAACTATGGCTACACCTTC. Protein product: CASSYSLNYGYTF.

This chain links TRBV10-3 with TRBJ1-1; possible D gene TRBD1, 6 bases. The CDR3 is 15 amino acids. From germline, CDR1 is ENHRY and CDR2 SYGVKD. The V end was cut by 9 bases, the J end by 0 bases, with 17 bases between. Here the CDR3 DNA reads TGTGCCATAACCCGGGGGGGCGGGATGAACACTGAAGCTTTCTTT. This gives the protein CAITRGGGMNTEAFF.

V usage is TRBV9 and J usage is TRBJ2-7; TRBD1 aligns across 11 bases. CDR1 and CDR2 (germline): SGDLS, YYNGEE. The junction had 3 bases not matched to a gene; V was cut back by 1 base and J by 3 bases. This CDR3 contains 15 residues. CDR3 protein: CASSVWGQGGYEQYF. Here the CDR3 DNA reads TGTGCCAGCAGCGTATGGGGACAGGGGGGCTACGAGCAGTACTTC. Full variable domain (missing parts from reference TRBV9 and TRBJ2-7): DSGVTQTPKHLITATGQRVTLRCSPRSGDLSVYWYQQSLDQGLQFLIQYYNGEERAKGNILERFSAQQFPDLHSELNLSSLELGDSALYFCASSVWGQGGYEQYFGPGTRLTVT.

The rearrangement uses TRBV4-2 and TRBJ2-7; 8 bases agree with TRBD2. The CDR3 totals 16 residues. Germline trimming cut 0 bases from V and 6 bases from J; bases unmatched to any gene: 10. CDR1 LGHNA and CDR2 YNFKEQ come from the germline V gene. CDR3 amino acids: CASSQEGGGGPFEQYF. CDR3 nucleotide sequence: TGTGCCAGCAGCCAAGAGGGGGGCGGGGGGCCGTTCGAGCAGTACTTC.

Of note for this clone: The junction departs from germline at one end; a sequencing error may be responsible. The genes are TRBV7-8 and TRBJ1-1; tentatively, D is TRBD1 (6 bases). The CDR3 length is 17 residues. Germline CDR1 and CDR2: SGHVS and FQNEAQ. The CDR3 sequence: CASSLALGNRANAEAFF. DNA for the CDR3: TGTGCCAGCAGCTTAGCGTTGGGAAACAGGGCGAACGCTGAAGCTTTCTTT.

For the CDR3, the DNA is TGTGCCAGCAGTTTATACGGGAGTGGGACAGATACGCAGTATTTT. It yields the protein CASSLYGSGTDTQYF. The chain carries TRBV28 and TRBJ2-3, with D possibly being TRBD2 (6 bases). From germline, CDR1 is MDHEN and CDR2 SYDVKM. The CDR3 loop spans 15 amino acids. V was clipped by 1 base and J by 3 bases, with 11 bases between them. The entire variable domain, with the rest obtained from reference TRBV28 and TRBJ2-3, is as follows: DVKVTQSSRYLVKRTGEKVFLECVQDMDHENMFWYRQDPGLGLRLIYFSYDVKMKEKGDIPEGYSVSREKKERFSLILESASTNQTSMYLCASSLYGSGTDTQYFGPGTRLTVL.

The V gene is TRBV5-6, the J gene TRBJ2-7; D is possibly TRBD2 (5 bases). The CDR3 has 13 amino acids. Germline lookup yields CDR1 SGHDT and CDR2 YYEEEE. The V and J ends lost 3 bases and 0 bases respectively, with 7 bases between them. CDR3 sequence: CASSSTISYEQYF. CDR3 nucleotide sequence: TGTGCCAGCAGCTCGACTATCTCCTACGAGCAGTACTTC.

This clone has only a few counts. The gene calls are TRBV4-2 and TRBJ1-5; D is unclear. The CDR3 has 13 residues. CDR1 and CDR2 from the germline V gene are LGHNA and YNFKEQ. The V and J ends lost 4 bases and 9 bases respectively, with 13 bases between them. CDR3 in amino acids: CASSPGYSGPQHF. As DNA, the CDR3 is TGTGCCAGCAGCCCAGGTTACTCTGGGCCCCAGCATTTT.

A note on this clone: The junction does not match germline at one end; this may be a read error. The chain has TRBV3-1 (or the pseudogene TRBV3-2) and TRBJ1-2; 7 nucleotides agree with TRBD1. CDR1 and CDR2 from the germline V gene are LGHDT and YNNKEL (reference sequence). This CDR3 is 15 amino acids long. Here the CDR3 reads CASSEDRAPLYGYTF. For the CDR3, the DNA is TGTGCCAGCAGCGAAGACAGGGCCCCCCTCTATGGCTACACCTTC.

The CDR3 DNA follows: TGTGCCAGCGCAGGGGGATCCTACGAGCAGTACTTC. Encoded protein: CASAGGSYEQYF. The V call is TRBV28, the J call TRBJ2-7; TRBD1 matches 7 bases. CDR3 length: 12 amino acids. Germline V gene sequence: CDR1 MDHEN, CDR2 SYDVKM. V was pared by 8 bases and J by 1 base, with 2 bases of the junction left unmatched.

Here the CDR3 reads CASSSYRDTLSGNTIYF. CDR3 DNA: TGTGCCAGCTCATCCTACCGGGACACCCTCTCTGGAAACACCATATATTTT. The rearrangement joins TRBV18 to TRBJ1-3; the D gene is possibly TRBD1 (6 bases). The CDR3 contains 17 residues. V lost 5 bases and J 0 bases, leaving 17 bases between the germline ends. The germline CDR1 and CDR2 sequences are KGHSH and LQKENI.

The rearrangement uses TRBV4-1 and TRBJ1-4, with unresolved D. Germline V gene sequence: CDR1 MGHRA, CDR2 YSYEKL. This CDR3 region has 14 residues. Trimming removed 0 bases at V and 8 bases at J, with 10 bases between. CDR3 region: CASSQEDSGEKLFF. As DNA, the CDR3 is TGCGCCAGCAGCCAAGAGGATTCGGGAGAAAAACTGTTTTTT.

The V and J genes are TRBV14 and TRBJ2-7, with 8 bases matching TRBD1. J gave up 0 bases and V 5 bases, and 6 bases lay outside the gene matches. This CDR3 region has 15 residues. Germline values: CDR1 SGHDN, CDR2 FVKESK. The CDR3 nucleotides are TGTGCCAGCAGCGAAGGACAGGGCCACTCCTACGAGCAGTACTTC. The encoded protein is CASSEGQGHSYEQYF.